A single T cell receptor (beta chain) is shown here with its context. The source of the sample is a study of OX40 agonist ivuxolimab in advanced cancers. Looking at the study overall: Patients were treated with intravenous ivuxolimab, dosed at 0.01 to 10 mg/kg and infused every 2 weeks.

If patients had autoimmune disease history or systemic immunosuppression, they were excluded. This CDR3 contains 18 residues. With 0 bases removed from V and 8 bases from J, the gap between germline ends came to 24 bases. The germline gives CDR1 MNHEY, CDR2 SMNVEV (reference sequence). Here immunoSEQ multiplex PCR was the method, and the copy in TCRdb shows in-frame clones only, minus some. Altogether fewer than 85,000 clones are present, 70% to 90% being singletons, with the ten largest covering about 7.9%. V gene TRBV27 combines with J gene TRBJ2-3, with D perhaps given as TRBD1 or TRBD2 (5 bases each). The sample in question was CD4+ or CD8+ T cells sorted from blood, obtained in a trial of the OX40 agonist ivuxolimab. The receptor was derived from an adult with an advanced solid tumor such as melanoma, head and neck, liver or kidney cancer. CDR3 sequence reads: CASSLSFTTSGTAGTQYF. Here the CDR3 DNA reads TGTGCCAGCAGTTTATCGTTCACCACATCCGGGACCGCAGGTACGCAGTATTTT.